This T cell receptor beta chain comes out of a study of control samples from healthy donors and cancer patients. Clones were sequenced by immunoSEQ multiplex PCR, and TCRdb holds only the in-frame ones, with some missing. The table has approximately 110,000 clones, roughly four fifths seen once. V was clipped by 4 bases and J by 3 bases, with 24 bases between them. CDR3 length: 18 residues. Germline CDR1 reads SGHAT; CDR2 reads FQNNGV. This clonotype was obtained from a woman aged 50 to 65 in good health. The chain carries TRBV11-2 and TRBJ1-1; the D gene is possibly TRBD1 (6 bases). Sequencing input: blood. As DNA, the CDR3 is TGTGCCAGCAGCTCCTGGGGATGGGGGCCCCTGGGGCACACTGAAGCTTTCTTT. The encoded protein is CASSSWGWGPLGHTEAFF.